There are many counts of the clone carrying this T cell receptor beta chain. The sample comes from a study of T cells in Graves' hyperthyroidism and ophthalmopathy. Study information: Peripheral blood collection took place at initial diagnosis, before any treatment.

Patients aged 18 to 65 had newly diagnosed hyperthyroidism of under 2 months' duration. Exclusions: uncontrolled infection, other autoimmune disease, pregnancy, lactation. Used for diagnoses were clinical symptoms, serum thyroxine and TRAb, thyroid ultrasound and orbital computed tomography. TCR beta CDR3 region amplification was performed from RNA transcripts. The HTBI primer set drove a first-round RT-PCR of the TCR CDR3. TCRdb re-derived calls from the multiplex PCR reads in MiXCR, one entry per CDR3 protein. The sample shows roughly 350,000 distinct CDR3 sequences, approximately 13% of them seen only once. Deletions cut 3 bases from V and 0 bases from J, with 9 bases between. This CDR3 region has 15 residues. Germline assignment: CDR1 MDHEN and CDR2 SYDVKM.

This receptor was taken from a woman aged 30 to 39 with Graves' hyperthyroidism. The genes are TRBV28 and TRBJ1-5; tentative D call: TRBD1 (5 bases). The sequenced material came from blood. The CDR3 is CASSFGGNSNQPQHF. CDR3 coding DNA: TGTGCCAGCAGTTTTGGGGGGAATAGCAATCAGCCCCAGCATTTT.